This T cell receptor beta chain was sequenced during a study of blood T cells in healthy people across ages. Per the germline V gene, CDR1 is DFQATT and CDR2 is SNEGSKA (reference sequence). This CDR3 is 13 amino acids long. Trimming took 2 bases from V and 0 from J, leaving 7 bases between them. Next came a second PCR, run for 7 to 11 cycles, which used a sample-barcoded 5' primer along with a J-beta primer mix. Every cDNA molecule bore a tag from a template-switch adaptor containing 12 random nucleotides. TCRdb processed the 5' RACE reads anew with MiXCR; each CDR3 protein has one entry. The repertoire includes about 630,000 distinct CDR3 sequences, roughly 21% of them detected once, and roughly 3.6% sits in the top ten. As concerns this clonotype: Its antigen is as yet unknown.

Whole-study findings and limits: No conclusive comparison of naive versus antigen-experienced cells was possible with unsorted PBMCs. Relative to aged donors, long-lived donors carried more naive CD4+ cells and displayed higher diversity. A strong correlation was found between TCR beta diversity and the percentage of naive T cells.

The chain recombines TRBV20-1 with TRBJ1-2; D unclear. Sequences were obtained from blood. The sequence was obtained from a man in his sixties or seventies in good health. CDR3 residues: CSARLLPNYGYTF. CDR3 bases: TGCAGTGCTAGACTTCTTCCTAACTATGGCTACACCTTC.